One T cell receptor beta chain is described in this entry. Its specificity is not known. Sample-barcoded 5' priming and a J-beta primer mix drove a second PCR of roughly 6 to 12 cycles. TCRdb re-called the 5' RACE reads with MiXCR, one entry per CDR3 protein. Counted here are around 970,000 distinct CDR3 sequences, roughly 51% occurring once; the ten biggest clones make up 20% to 25%. The CDR3 is made up of 15 amino acids. The V gene lost 1 base and the J gene lost 4 bases, with 10 bases spanning the gap. The germline V gene encodes CDR1 MGHRA and CDR2 YSYEKL. These data originate in a study of blood T cells in healthy people across ages. Study background: T cells yielded about one barcoded beta molecule per two cells through template switching.

Study conclusions and caveats: The unknown donor CMV status may have confounded expanded clonotype changes. Using unsorted PBMCs precluded a conclusive naive versus antigen-experienced comparison. TCR beta diversity, measured per million T cells, fell in a roughly linear way with age.

This clonotype was obtained from a woman in her fifties or sixties in good health. This chain uses TRBV4-1 with TRBJ1-4, with unresolved D. Sequenced input: blood. The CDR3 region is CASSQASLINEKLFF. CDR3 sequence (DNA): TGCGCCAGCAGCCAAGCGTCACTGATTAATGAAAAACTGTTTTTT.